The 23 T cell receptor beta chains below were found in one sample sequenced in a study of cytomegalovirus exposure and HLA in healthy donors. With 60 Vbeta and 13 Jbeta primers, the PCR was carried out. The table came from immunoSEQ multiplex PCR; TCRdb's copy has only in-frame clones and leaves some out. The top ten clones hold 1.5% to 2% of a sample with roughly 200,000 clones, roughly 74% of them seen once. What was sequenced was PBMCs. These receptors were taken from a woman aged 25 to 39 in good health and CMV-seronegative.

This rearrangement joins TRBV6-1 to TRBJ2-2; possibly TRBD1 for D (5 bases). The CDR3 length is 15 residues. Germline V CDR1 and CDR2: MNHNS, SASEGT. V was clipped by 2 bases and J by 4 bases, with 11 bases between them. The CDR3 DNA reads TGTGCCAGCAGTGAATATAGACAGCCCACCGGGGAGCTGTTTTTT. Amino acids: CASSEYRQPTGELFF.

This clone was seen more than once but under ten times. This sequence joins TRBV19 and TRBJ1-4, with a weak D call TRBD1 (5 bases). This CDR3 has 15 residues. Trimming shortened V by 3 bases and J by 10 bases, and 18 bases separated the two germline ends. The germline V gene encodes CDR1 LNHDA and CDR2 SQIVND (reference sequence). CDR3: CASSIVRTNRGKLFF. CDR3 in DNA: TGTGCCAGTAGTATTGTACGGACAAATCGAGGAAAACTGTTTTTT.

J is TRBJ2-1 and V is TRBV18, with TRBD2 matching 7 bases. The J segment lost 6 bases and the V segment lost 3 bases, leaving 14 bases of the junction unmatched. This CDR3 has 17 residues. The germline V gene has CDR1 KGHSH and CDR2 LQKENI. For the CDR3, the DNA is TGTGCCAGCTCACCGACGGGGGGATTCAGGATGGGCAATGAGCAGTTCTTC. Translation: CASSPTGGFRMGNEQFF.

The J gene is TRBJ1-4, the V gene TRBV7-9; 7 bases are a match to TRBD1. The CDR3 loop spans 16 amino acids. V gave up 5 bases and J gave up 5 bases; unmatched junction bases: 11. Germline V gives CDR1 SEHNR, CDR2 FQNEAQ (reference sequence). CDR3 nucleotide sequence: TGTGCCAGCAGCGACCCGCTGGGCAGGGGGAATGAAAAACTGTTTTTT. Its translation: CASSDPLGRGNEKLFF.

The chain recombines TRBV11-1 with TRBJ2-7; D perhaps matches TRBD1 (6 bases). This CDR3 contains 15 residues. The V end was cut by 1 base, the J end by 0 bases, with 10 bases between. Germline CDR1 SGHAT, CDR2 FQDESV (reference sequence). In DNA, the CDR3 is TGTGCCAGCAGCTTAGGGGGACAAAACTCCTACGAGCAGTACTTC. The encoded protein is CASSLGGQNSYEQYF.

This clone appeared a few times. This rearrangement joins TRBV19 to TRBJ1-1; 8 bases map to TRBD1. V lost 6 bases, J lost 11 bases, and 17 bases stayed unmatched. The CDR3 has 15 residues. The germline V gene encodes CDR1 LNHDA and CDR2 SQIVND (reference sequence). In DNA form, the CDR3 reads TGTGCCAGTAGCCGGACAGGGATCCCGTTCGCTAGGGCTTTCTTT. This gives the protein CASSRTGIPFARAFF.

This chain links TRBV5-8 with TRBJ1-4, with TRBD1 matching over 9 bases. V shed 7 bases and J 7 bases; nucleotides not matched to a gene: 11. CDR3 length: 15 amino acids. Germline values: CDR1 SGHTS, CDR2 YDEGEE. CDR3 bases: TGTGCCAGCGGATTCCTCGGACAGGGGCCTGAAAAACTGTTTTTT. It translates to CASGFLGQGPEKLFF.

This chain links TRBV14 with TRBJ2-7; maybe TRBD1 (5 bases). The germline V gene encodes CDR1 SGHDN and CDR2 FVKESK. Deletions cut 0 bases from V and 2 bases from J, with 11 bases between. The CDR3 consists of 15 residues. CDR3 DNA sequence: TGTGCCAGCAGCCAAGATCTATCAGGGACCTACGAGCAGTACTTC. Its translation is CASSQDLSGTYEQYF.

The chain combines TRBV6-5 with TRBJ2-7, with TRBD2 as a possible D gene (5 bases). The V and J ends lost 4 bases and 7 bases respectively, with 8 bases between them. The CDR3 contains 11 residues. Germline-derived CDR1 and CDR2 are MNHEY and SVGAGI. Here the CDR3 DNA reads TGTGCCAGCAGTTCAAGGAGGGAGCAGTACTTC. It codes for CASSSRREQYF.

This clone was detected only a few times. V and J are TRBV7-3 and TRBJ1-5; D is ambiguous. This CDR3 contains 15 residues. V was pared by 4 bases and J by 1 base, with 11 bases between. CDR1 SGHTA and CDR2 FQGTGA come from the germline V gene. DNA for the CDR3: TGTGCCAGCAGCTCCCGGGTTTGGAGCAATCAGCCCCAGCATTTT. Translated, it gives CASSSRVWSNQPQHF.

CDR3: CASSPTVLGYTF. CDR3 DNA: TGTGCCAGCAGCCCGACAGTTTTGGGCTACACCTTC. This rearrangement joins TRBV28 to TRBJ1-2; D is possibly TRBD1 (5 bases). This CDR3 comprises 12 residues. V was pared by 6 bases and J by 8 bases, with 13 bases between. CDR1 and CDR2 (germline): MDHEN, SYDVKM.

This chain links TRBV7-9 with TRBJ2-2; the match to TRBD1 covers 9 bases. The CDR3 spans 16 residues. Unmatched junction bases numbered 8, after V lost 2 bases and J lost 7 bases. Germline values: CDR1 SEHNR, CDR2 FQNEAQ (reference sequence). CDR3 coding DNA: TGTGCCAGCAGCTTATTCACAGGGGGCGCAGACGGGGAGCTGTTTTTT. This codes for CASSLFTGGADGELFF.

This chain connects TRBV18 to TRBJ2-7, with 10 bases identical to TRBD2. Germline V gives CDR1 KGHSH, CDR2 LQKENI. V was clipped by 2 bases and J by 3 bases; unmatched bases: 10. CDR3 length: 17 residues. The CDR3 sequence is CASSPIGLAVTIYEQYF. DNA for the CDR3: TGTGCCAGCTCACCAATAGGACTAGCGGTAACCATCTACGAGCAGTACTTC.

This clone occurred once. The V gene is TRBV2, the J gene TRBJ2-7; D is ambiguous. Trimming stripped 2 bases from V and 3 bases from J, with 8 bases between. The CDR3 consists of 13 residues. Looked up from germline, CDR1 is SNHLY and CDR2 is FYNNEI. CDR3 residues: CASSELVRYEQYF. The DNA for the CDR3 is TGTGCCAGCAGTGAATTAGTTCGCTACGAGCAGTACTTC.

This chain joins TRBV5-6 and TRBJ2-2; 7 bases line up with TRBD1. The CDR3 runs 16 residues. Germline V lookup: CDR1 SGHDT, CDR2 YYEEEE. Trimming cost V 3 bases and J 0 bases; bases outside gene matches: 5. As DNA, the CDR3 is TGTGCCAGCAGCTCAATGACAGGGCCGAACACCGGGGAGCTGTTTTTT. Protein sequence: CASSSMTGPNTGELFF.

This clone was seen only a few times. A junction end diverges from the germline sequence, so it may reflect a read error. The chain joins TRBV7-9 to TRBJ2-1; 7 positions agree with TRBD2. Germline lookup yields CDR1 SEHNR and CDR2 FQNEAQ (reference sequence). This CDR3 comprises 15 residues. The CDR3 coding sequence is TGTGCCAGCAGCTTCGTACGCGGGGGTTACAATGAACAGTTCTTC. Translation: CASSFVRGGYNEQFF.

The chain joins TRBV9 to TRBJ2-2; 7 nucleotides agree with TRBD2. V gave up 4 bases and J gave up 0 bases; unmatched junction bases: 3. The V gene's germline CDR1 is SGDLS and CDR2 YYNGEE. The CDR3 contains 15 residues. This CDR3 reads CASSKRGSNTGELFF. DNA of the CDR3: TGTGCCAGCAGCAAGCGGGGATCGAACACCGGGGAGCTGTTTTTT.

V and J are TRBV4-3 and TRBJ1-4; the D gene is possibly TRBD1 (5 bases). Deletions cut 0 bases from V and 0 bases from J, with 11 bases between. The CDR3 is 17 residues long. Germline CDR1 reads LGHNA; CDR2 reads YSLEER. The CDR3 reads CASSQDAQGTTNEKLFF. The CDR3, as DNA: TGCGCCAGCAGCCAAGATGCCCAGGGAACAACTAATGAAAAACTGTTTTTT.

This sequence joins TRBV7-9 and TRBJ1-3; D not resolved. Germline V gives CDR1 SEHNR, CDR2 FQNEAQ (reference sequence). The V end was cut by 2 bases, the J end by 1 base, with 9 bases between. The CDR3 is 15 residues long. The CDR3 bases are TGTGCCAGCAGCTTAAGCCGCCTTTCTGGAAACACCATATATTTT. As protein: CASSLSRLSGNTIYF.

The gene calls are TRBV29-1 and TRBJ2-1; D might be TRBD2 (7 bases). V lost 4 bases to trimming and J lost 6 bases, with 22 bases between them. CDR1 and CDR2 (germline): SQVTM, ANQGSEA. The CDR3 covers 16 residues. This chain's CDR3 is CSVGSRGSRGGNEQFF. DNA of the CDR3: TGCAGCGTTGGGTCGCGGGGTAGTAGGGGGGGCAATGAGCAGTTCTTC.

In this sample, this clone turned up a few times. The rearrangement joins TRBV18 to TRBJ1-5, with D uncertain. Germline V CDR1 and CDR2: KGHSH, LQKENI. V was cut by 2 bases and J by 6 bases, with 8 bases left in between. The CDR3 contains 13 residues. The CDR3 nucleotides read TGTGCCAGCTCACCAACCATCAGTCAGCCCCAGCATTTT. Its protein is CASSPTISQPQHF.

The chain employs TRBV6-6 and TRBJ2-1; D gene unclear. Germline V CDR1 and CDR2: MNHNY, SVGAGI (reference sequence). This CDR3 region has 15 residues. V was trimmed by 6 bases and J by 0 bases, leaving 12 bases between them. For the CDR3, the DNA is TGTGCCAGCAGAAATAGCCGGAGCTCCTACAATGAGCAGTTCTTC. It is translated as CASRNSRSSYNEQFF.

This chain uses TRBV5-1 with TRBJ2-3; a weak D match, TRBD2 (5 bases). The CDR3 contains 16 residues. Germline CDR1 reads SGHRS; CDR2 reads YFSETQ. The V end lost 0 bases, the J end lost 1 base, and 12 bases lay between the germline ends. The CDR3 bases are TGCGCCAGCAGCTTGGATGTTGCGGGCGGCACAGATACGCAGTATTTT. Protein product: CASSLDVAGGTDTQYF.